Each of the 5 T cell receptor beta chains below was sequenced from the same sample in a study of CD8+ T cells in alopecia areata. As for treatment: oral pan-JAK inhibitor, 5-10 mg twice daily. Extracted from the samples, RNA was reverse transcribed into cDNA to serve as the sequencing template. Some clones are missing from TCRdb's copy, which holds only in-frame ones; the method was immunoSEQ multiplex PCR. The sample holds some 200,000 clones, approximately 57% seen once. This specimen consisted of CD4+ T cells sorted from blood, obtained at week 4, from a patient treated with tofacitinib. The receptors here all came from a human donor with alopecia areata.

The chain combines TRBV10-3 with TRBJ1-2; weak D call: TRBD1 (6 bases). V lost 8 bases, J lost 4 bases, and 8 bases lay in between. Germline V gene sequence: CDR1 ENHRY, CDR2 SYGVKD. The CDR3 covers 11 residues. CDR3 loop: CAIQGLYGYTF. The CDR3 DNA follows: TGTGCCATCCAGGGGCTCTATGGCTACACCTTC.

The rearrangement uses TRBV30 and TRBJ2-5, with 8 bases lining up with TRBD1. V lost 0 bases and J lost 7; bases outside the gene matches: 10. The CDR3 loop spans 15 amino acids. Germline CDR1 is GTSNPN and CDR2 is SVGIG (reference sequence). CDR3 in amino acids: CAWSVGQGAYGTQYF. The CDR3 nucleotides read TGTGCCTGGAGTGTTGGTCAGGGGGCCTACGGGACCCAGTACTTC. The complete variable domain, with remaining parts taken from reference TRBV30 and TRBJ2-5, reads SQTIHQWPATLVQPVGSPLSLECTVEGTSNPNLYWYRQAAGRGLQLLFYSVGIGQISSEVPQNLSASRPQDRQFILSSKKLLLSDSGFYLCAWSVGQGAYGTQYFGPGTRLLVL.

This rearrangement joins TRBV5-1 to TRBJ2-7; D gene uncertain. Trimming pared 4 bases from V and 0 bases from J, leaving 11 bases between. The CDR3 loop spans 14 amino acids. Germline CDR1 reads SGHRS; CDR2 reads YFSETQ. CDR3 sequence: CASSLNTASYEQYF. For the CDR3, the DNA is TGCGCCAGCAGCCTGAACACGGCCTCCTACGAGCAGTACTTC.

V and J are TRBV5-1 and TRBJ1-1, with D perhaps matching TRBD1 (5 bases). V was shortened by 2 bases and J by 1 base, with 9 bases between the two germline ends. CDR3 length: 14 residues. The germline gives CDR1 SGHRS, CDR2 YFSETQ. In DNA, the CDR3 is TGCGCCAGCAGCTTATCCAGGGAGAACACTGAAGCTTTCTTT. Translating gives CASSLSRENTEAFF. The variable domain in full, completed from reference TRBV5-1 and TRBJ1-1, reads KAGVTQTPRYLIKTRGQQVTLSCSPISGHRSVSWYQQTPGQGLQFLFEYFSETQRNKGNFPGRFSGRQFSNSRSEMNVSTLELGDSALYLCASSLSRENTEAFFGQGTRLTVV.

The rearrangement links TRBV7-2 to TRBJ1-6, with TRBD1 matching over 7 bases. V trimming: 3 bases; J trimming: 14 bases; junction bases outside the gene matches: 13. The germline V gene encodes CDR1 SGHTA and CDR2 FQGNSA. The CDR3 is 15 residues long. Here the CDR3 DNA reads TGTGCCAGCAGCTTGGGACAGACCGCACCGATTGCCCTCCACTTT. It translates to CASSLGQTAPIALHF.